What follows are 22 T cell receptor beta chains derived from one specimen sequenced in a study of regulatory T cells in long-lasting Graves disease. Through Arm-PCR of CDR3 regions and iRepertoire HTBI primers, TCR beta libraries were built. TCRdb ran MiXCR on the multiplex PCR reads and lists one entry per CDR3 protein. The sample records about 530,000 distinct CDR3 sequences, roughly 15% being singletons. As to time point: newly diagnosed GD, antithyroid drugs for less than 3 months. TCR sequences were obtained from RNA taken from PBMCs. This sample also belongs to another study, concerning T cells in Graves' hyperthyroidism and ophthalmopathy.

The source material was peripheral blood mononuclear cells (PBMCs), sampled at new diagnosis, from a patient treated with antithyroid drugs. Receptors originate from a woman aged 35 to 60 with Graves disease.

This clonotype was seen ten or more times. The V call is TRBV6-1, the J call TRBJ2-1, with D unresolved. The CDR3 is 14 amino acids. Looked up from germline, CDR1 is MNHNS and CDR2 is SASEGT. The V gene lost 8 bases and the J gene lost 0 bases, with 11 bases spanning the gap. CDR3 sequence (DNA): TGTGCCAGCCGAGGAACGAGCTCCTACAATGAGCAGTTCTTC. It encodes CASRGTSSYNEQFF.

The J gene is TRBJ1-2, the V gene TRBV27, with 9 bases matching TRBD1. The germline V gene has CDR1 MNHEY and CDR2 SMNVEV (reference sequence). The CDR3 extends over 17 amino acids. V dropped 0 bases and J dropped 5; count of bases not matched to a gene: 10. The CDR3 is CASSLSITGGPRYGYTF. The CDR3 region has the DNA TGTGCCAGCAGTTTATCGATCACAGGGGGCCCCCGTTATGGCTACACCTTC.

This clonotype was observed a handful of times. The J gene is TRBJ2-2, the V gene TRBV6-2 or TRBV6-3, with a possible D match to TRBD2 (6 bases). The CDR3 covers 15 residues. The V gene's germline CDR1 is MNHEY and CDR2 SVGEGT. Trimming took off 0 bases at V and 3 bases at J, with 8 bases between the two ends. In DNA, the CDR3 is TGTGCCAGCAGTTACTCGGAGGGGTACACCGGGGAGCTGTTTTTT. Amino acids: CASSYSEGYTGELFF.

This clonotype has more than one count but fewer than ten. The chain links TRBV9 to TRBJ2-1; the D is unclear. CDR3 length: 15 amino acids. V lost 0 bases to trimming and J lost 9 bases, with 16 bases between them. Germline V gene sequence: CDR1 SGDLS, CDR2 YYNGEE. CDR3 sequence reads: CASSVAGISPSEQFF. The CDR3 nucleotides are TGTGCCAGCAGCGTAGCGGGCATATCCCCTAGTGAGCAGTTCTTC.

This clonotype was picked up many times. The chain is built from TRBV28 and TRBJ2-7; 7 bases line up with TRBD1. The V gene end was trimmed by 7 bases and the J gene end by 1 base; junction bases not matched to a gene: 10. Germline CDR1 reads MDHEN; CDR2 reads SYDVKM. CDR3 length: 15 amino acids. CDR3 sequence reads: CASTLPTGNSYEQYF. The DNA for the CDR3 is TGTGCCAGCACCCTCCCGACAGGGAATTCCTACGAGCAGTACTTC. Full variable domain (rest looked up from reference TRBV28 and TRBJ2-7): DVKVTQSSRYLVKRTGEKVFLECVQDMDHENMFWYRQDPGLGLRLIYFSYDVKMKEKGDIPEGYSVSREKKERFSLILESASTNQTSMYLCASTLPTGNSYEQYFGPGTRLTVT.

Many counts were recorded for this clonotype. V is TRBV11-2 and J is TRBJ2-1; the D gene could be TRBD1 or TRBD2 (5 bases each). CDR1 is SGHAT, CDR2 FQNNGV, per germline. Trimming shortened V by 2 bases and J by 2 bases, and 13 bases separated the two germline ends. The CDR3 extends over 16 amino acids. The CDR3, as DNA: TGTGCCAGCAGCTTAACGGGGACCCCGACCTACAATGAGCAGTTCTTC. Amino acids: CASSLTGTPTYNEQFF.

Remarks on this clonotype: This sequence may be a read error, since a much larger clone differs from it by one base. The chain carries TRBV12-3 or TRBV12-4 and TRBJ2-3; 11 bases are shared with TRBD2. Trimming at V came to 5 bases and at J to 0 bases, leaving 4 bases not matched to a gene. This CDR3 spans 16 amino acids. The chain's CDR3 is CASSELAGASTDTQYF. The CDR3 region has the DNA TGTGCCAGCAGTGAACTAGCGGGGGCTAGCACAGATACGCAGTATTTT.

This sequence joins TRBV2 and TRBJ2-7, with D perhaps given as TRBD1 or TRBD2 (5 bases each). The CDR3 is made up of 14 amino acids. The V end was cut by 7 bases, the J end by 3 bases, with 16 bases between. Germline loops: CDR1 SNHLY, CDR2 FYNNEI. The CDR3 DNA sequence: TGTGCCAGCACTTCCGGGACGTCGATCTACGAGCAGTACTTC. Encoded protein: CASTSGTSIYEQYF.

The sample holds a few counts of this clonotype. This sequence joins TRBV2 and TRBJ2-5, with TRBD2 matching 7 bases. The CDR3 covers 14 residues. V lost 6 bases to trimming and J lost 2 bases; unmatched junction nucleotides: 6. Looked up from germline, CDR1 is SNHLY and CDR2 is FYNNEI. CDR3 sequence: CASSPGLSQETQYF. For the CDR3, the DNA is TGTGCCAGCAGCCCGGGACTATCGCAAGAGACCCAGTACTTC.

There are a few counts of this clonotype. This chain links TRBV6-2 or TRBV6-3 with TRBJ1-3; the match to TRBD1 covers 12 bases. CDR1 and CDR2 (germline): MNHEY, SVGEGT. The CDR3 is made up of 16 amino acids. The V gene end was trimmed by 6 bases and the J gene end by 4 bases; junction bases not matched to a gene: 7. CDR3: CASRKGQGARGNTIYF. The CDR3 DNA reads TGTGCCAGCAGGAAGGGACAGGGGGCGCGGGGAAACACCATATATTTT.

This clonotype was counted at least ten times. The CDR3 is CASSLRAVGEQYF. CDR3 coding DNA: TGTGCCAGCAGCTTACGGGCGGTTGGCGAGCAGTACTTC. The V and J genes are TRBV11-1 and TRBJ2-7; no clear D gene. Looked up from germline, CDR1 is SGHAT and CDR2 is FQDESV (reference sequence). The CDR3 is 13 amino acids. Trimming stripped 2 bases from V and 6 bases from J, with 11 bases between. The complete variable domain, with remaining parts taken from reference TRBV11-1 and TRBJ2-7, reads EAEVAQSPRYKITEKSQAVAFWCDPISGHATLYWYRQILGQGPELLVQFQDESVVDDSQLPKDRFSAERLKGVDSTLKIQPAELGDSAMYLCASSLRAVGEQYFGPGTRLTVT.

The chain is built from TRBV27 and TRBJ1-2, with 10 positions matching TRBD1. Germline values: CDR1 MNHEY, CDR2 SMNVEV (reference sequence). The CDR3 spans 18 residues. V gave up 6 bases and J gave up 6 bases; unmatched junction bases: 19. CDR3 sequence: CASRSTGTGAAWLHGYTF. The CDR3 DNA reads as TGTGCCAGCAGGTCAACCGGGACAGGGGCCGCTTGGCTCCATGGCTACACCTTC.

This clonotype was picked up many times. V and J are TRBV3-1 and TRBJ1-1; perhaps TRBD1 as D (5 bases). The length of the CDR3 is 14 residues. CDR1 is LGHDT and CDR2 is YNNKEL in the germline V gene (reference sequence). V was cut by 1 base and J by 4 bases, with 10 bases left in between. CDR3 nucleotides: TGTGCCAGCAGCCAAGGGTTCGACAGCACTGAAGCTTTCTTT. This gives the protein CASSQGFDSTEAFF.

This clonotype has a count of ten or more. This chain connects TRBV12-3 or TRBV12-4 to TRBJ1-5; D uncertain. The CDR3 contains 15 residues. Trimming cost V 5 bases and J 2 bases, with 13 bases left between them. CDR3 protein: CASSPMGRGNQPQHF. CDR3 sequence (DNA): TGTGCCAGCAGTCCTATGGGAAGGGGCAATCAGCCCCAGCATTTT.

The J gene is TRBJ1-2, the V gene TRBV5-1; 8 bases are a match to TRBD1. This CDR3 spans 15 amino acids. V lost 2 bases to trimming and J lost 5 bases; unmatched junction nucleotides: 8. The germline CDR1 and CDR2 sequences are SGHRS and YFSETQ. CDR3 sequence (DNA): TGCGCCAGCAGCTTCGGACAGGGTGAAGGGTATGGCTACACCTTC. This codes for CASSFGQGEGYGYTF.

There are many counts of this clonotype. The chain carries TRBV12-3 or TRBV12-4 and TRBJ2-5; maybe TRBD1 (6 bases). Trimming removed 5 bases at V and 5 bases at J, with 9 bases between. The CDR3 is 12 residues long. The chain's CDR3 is CASSTGTETQYF. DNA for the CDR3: TGTGCCAGCAGTACAGGGACGGAGACCCAGTACTTC.

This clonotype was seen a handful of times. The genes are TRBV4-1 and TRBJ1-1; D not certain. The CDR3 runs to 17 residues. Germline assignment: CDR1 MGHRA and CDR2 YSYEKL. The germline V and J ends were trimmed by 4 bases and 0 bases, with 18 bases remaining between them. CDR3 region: CASSLGAIWVLNTEAFF. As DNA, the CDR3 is TGCGCCAGCAGCCTAGGAGCAATATGGGTTCTGAACACTGAAGCTTTCTTT.

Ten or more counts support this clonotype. The CDR3 bases are TGTGCCAGCAGCTTACGGGGGAGAACAGATACGCAGTATTTT. This encodes CASSLRGRTDTQYF. The genes are TRBV13 and TRBJ2-3, with D maybe TRBD2 (6 bases). The CDR3 is 14 amino acids. The V end was cut by 2 bases, the J end by 3 bases, with 9 bases between. Germline CDR1 PRHDT, CDR2 FYEKMQ (reference sequence).

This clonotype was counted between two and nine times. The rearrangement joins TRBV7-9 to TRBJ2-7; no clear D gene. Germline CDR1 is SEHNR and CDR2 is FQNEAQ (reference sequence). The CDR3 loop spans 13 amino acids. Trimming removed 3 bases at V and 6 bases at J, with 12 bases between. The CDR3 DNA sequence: TGTGCCAGCAGCTTCCTGGGCACCCGCGAGCAGTACTTC. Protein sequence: CASSFLGTREQYF.

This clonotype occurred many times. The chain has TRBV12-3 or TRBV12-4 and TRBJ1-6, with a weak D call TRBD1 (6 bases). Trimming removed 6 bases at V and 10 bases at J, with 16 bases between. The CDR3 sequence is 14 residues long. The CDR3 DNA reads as TGTGCCAGCAGCTTGGACAGTGGGAACTCACCCCTCCACTTT. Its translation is CASSLDSGNSPLHF.

CDR3 DNA sequence: TGTGCCAGTAGTATTAGACCCTACGTAGGCACAGATACGCAGTATTTT. It specifies CASSIRPYVGTDTQYF. The chain couples TRBV19 to TRBJ2-3; D gene uncertain. Germline values: CDR1 LNHDA, CDR2 SQIVND (reference sequence). Trimming cost V 3 bases and J 1 base, with 14 bases left between them. CDR3 length equals 16 residues. Full variable domain (missing parts from reference TRBV19 and TRBJ2-3): DGGITQSPKYLFRKEGQNVTLSCEQNLNHDAMYWYRQDPGQGLRLIYYSQIVNDFQKGDIAEGYSVSREKKESFPLTVTSAQKNPTAFYLCASSIRPYVGTDTQYFGPGTRLTVL.

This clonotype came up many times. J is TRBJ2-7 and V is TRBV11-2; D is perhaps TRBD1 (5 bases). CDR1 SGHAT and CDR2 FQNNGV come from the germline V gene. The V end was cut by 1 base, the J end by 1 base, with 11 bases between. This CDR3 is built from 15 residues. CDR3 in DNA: TGTGCCAGCAGCTTAGTCCCAGGGTCATCCTACGAGCAGTACTTC. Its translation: CASSLVPGSSYEQYF.